The entry that follows covers one TCR beta chain sequence. These data are taken from a study of cytomegalovirus exposure and HLA in healthy donors. From germline, CDR1 is MNHEY and CDR2 SMNVEV (reference sequence). V dropped 7 bases and J dropped 2; count of bases not matched to a gene: 11. The CDR3 is 16 amino acids. With 60 Vbeta and 13 Jbeta primers, the PCR was carried out. Generated by immunoSEQ multiplex PCR, the TCRdb table keeps only in-frame clones and is missing some. The sample holds about 77,000 clones, less than 80% seen once. The receptor comes from a woman between 40 and 50 years old in good health and CMV-seronegative. Sequenced sample: PBMCs. The rearrangement links TRBV27 to TRBJ2-7; 10 nucleotides line up with TRBD2. CDR3 nucleotide sequence: TGTGCCAGCACCGCAACTAGGCTAGCGGGGGCCTACGAGCAGTACTTC. It is translated as CASTATRLAGAYEQYF.